This T cell receptor beta chain was sequenced for a study of regulatory T cells in long-lasting Graves disease. Building of the TCR beta libraries involved iRepertoire HTBI primers and Arm-PCR of CDR3 regions. TCRdb independently ran MiXCR on the multiplex PCR reads; one entry per CDR3 protein. The data show a few hundred thousand distinct CDR3 sequences, roughly a fifth seen once. This clonotype was counted between two and nine times. Described time point: persistent/refractory GD, antithyroid drugs over 5 years with positive TRAb. RNA extracted from PBMCs served as the sequencing template. V gave up 8 bases and J gave up 2 bases, with 15 bases separating them. From germline, CDR1 is SQVTM and CDR2 ANQGSEA. The CDR3 is 13 residues long.

Sequencing was performed on peripheral blood mononuclear cells (PBMCs), taken when the disease was refractory, from a patient treated with antithyroid drugs. The J gene is TRBJ1-2, the V gene TRBV29-1; no firm D call. This receptor was obtained from a female donor with Graves disease. CDR3 sequence: CSIRTTTNYGYTF. The CDR3 DNA reads as TGCAGCATAAGGACGACGACAAACTATGGCTACACCTTC.